The 32 T cell receptor beta chains reported below all come from one sample, sequenced in a study of blood T cell repertoires in COVID-19. The method was immunoSEQ multiplex PCR; TCRdb's version includes in-frame clones alone and lacks a portion of them. The data hold around 300,000 clones, with approximately 88% observed a single time. Sequencing used PBMCs or T cells enriched from blood (not recorded which). The receptors derive from a man younger than 40 who had recovered from COVID-19.

CDR3 in amino acids: CASTSMTTASVTEAFF. The CDR3 DNA sequence: TGTGCCAGCACTAGTATGACGACAGCGTCAGTCACTGAAGCTTTCTTT. This rearrangement joins TRBV2 to TRBJ1-1, with D tentatively TRBD1 (5 bases). The CDR3 spans 16 residues. The germline CDR1 and CDR2 sequences are SNHLY and FYNNEI. The ends were cut back, 7 bases at V and 4 bases at J, with 22 bases in the middle.

J is TRBJ1-1 and V is TRBV2; D possibly corresponds to TRBD1 (6 bases). Trimming left V 3 bases short and J 8 bases short, with 13 bases between. The CDR3 runs to 13 residues. Germline CDR1 and CDR2: SNHLY and FYNNEI. DNA for the CDR3: TGTGCCAGCAGTGAGGGCAGGGGAGACGAAGCTTTCTTT. It is translated as CASSEGRGDEAFF.

The chain couples TRBV7-2 to TRBJ1-5, with 8 nucleotides matching TRBD1. Germline assignment: CDR1 SGHTA and CDR2 FQGNSA. The CDR3 sequence is 15 residues long. V was pared by 1 base and J by 7 bases, with 6 bases of the junction left unmatched. This CDR3 is CASSLVGTGGQPQHF. The CDR3, as DNA: TGTGCCAGCAGCTTAGTTGGGACAGGAGGACAGCCCCAGCATTTT. The full variable domain, in which reference TRBV7-2 and TRBJ1-5 provide the parts outside the CDR3, is GAGVSQSPSNKVTEKGKDVELRCDPISGHTALYWYRQSLGQGLEFLIYFQGNSAPDKSGLPSDRFSAERTGGSVSTLTIQRTQQEDSAVYLCASSLVGTGGQPQHFGDGTRLSIL.

The V call is TRBV9, the J call TRBJ1-1; 7 positions agree with TRBD1. With 3 bases clipped from V and 2 bases from J, the junction kept 16 bases outside the gene matches. CDR3 length equals 18 residues. Germline CDR1 reads SGDLS; CDR2 reads YYNGEE. The CDR3 loop is CASSADPGGRGVNTEAFF. CDR3 bases: TGTGCCAGCAGCGCCGACCCAGGGGGGCGAGGAGTTAACACTGAAGCTTTCTTT.

V and J are TRBV5-1 and TRBJ1-4; D might be TRBD1 (6 bases). This CDR3 comprises 16 residues. The ends were cut back, 4 bases at V and 8 bases at J, with 21 bases in the middle. Germline V gene sequence: CDR1 SGHRS, CDR2 YFSETQ. The DNA for the CDR3 is TGCGCCAGCAGCCCCGGACAGATTAGCAGTCAGGAAAAACTGTTTTTT. Amino acids: CASSPGQISSQEKLFF.

The gene calls are TRBV24-1 and TRBJ2-5; D unresolved. V shed 5 bases and J shed 5 bases, with 5 bases lying between them. The germline CDR1 and CDR2 sequences are KGHDR and SFDVKD. There are 11 residues in the CDR3. CDR3 region: CATSAGETQYF. As DNA, the CDR3 is TGTGCCACCAGTGCCGGGGAGACCCAGTACTTC.

V gene TRBV7-8 combines with J gene TRBJ2-7; 9 nucleotides agree with TRBD1. Trimming cost V 5 bases and J 2 bases; bases outside gene matches: 4. CDR3 length: 14 residues. Germline V gene lookup returns CDR1 SGHVS and CDR2 FQNEAQ. The CDR3 is CASSARDRAYEQYF. The CDR3 nucleotides are TGTGCCAGCAGCGCCCGGGACAGGGCCTACGAGCAGTACTTC.

The rearrangement joins TRBV29-1 to TRBJ2-5, with 7 bases fitting TRBD2. CDR3 size: 15 residues. The trim removed 6 bases at V and 1 base at J, leaving 11 bases unmatched. Germline-derived CDR1 and CDR2 are SQVTM and ANQGSEA. CDR3 in DNA: TGCAGCGTCGAACTAGCTACGGGGGGCCAAGAGACCCAGTACTTC. Translation: CSVELATGGQETQYF.

The CDR3 spells CASSFQGGSNYGYTF. In nucleotides, the CDR3 is TGTGCCAGCAGCTTCCAAGGGGGATCAAACTATGGCTACACCTTC. This chain uses TRBV11-2 with TRBJ1-2; D may be TRBD1 (6 bases). This CDR3 has 15 residues. V was clipped by 3 bases and J by 2 bases, with 13 bases between them. Germline V gives CDR1 SGHAT, CDR2 FQNNGV.

This rearrangement joins TRBV4-2 to TRBJ2-7, with 10 nucleotides matching TRBD2. The V gene end was trimmed by 3 bases and the J gene end by 1 base; junction bases not matched to a gene: 3. CDR1 LGHNA and CDR2 YNFKEQ come from the germline V gene. CDR3 length: 15 amino acids. For the CDR3, the DNA is TGTGCCAGCAGCCATAGCGGGGGGCCTTCCTACGAGCAGTACTTC. Its translation: CASSHSGGPSYEQYF.

J is TRBJ2-7 and V is TRBV25-1; 7 nucleotides line up with TRBD1. CDR3 length equals 17 residues. The junction had 15 bases not matched to a gene; V was cut back by 4 bases and J by 3 bases. Per germline, CDR1 MGHDK and CDR2 SYGVNS. The CDR3 loop reads CASSGVGWTGGVYEQYF. Here the CDR3 DNA reads TGTGCCAGCAGTGGGGTAGGGTGGACAGGTGGAGTCTACGAGCAGTACTTC.

This rearrangement joins TRBV10-3 to TRBJ2-5, with TRBD2 matching over 12 bases. Germline V gene sequence: CDR1 ENHRY, CDR2 SYGVKD. V lost 6 bases, J lost 5 bases, and 4 bases stayed unmatched. The CDR3 extends over 14 amino acids. The chain's CDR3 is CAIRTGTSGETQYF. CDR3 DNA sequence: TGTGCCATCAGAACCGGGACTAGCGGGGAGACCCAGTACTTC.

The rearrangement joins TRBV30 to TRBJ1-5; 9 bases agree with TRBD1. Per germline, CDR1 GTSNPN and CDR2 SVGIG (reference sequence). The J segment lost 6 bases and the V segment lost 3 bases, leaving 3 bases of the junction unmatched. CDR3 length: 13 amino acids. CDR3 nucleotide sequence: TGTGCCTGGAGCGGACAGGGGCGTCAGCCCCAGCATTTT. Protein product: CAWSGQGRQPQHF.

The chain carries TRBV27 and TRBJ1-5; the match to TRBD1 covers 12 bases. J gave up 6 bases and V 5 bases, and 14 bases lay outside the gene matches. CDR1 is MNHEY, CDR2 SMNVEV, per germline (reference sequence). The CDR3 length is 18 residues. The CDR3 here is CASSPSATGQGARQPQHF. The CDR3 bases are TGTGCCAGCAGTCCCTCGGCCACGGGACAGGGGGCGCGTCAGCCCCAGCATTTT.

This chain links TRBV11-2 with TRBJ2-3; 9 bases map to TRBD2. The CDR3 is 17 amino acids. With V trimmed by 5 bases and J by 6 bases, 15 bases remained unmatched. CDR1 is SGHAT and CDR2 is FQNNGV in the germline V gene. The CDR3 sequence: CASSTIRRLAEGDTQYF. As DNA, the CDR3 is TGTGCCAGCAGCACTATTAGGAGACTAGCGGAAGGCGATACGCAGTATTTT.

This chain connects TRBV5-1 to TRBJ2-7; 8 bases match TRBD1. The CDR3 is made up of 19 amino acids. Germline assignment: CDR1 SGHRS and CDR2 YFSETQ. After removal of 2 bases from V and 1 base from J, the junction contained 17 bases not matched to a gene. Here the CDR3 reads CASSFLAGGAFGESYEQYF. The CDR3 nucleotides read TGCGCCAGCAGCTTTTTAGCAGGGGGCGCCTTTGGCGAATCCTACGAGCAGTACTTC.

V is TRBV19 and J is TRBJ2-7; no definite D call. Looked up from germline, CDR1 is LNHDA and CDR2 is SQIVND (reference sequence). The CDR3 consists of 15 residues. The ends were cut back, 5 bases at V and 0 bases at J, with 14 bases in the middle. The CDR3 here is CASSLRHVISYEQYF. As DNA, the CDR3 is TGTGCCAGTAGTTTAAGACACGTAATCTCCTACGAGCAGTACTTC.

The gene calls are TRBV12-3 or TRBV12-4 and TRBJ2-1; 9 nucleotides agree with TRBD1. Germline trimming cut 11 bases from V and 7 bases from J; bases unmatched to any gene: 9. This CDR3 spans 13 amino acids. In nucleotides, the CDR3 is TGTGCCGTCCGGGACAGGGTCGGGAATGAGCAGTTCTTC. It encodes CAVRDRVGNEQFF.

CDR3 in DNA: TGTGCCACCAGTGATTTGCGGGGGGACGGTAACTATGGCTACACCTTC. Amino acid sequence: CATSDLRGDGNYGYTF. This rearrangement joins TRBV24-1 to TRBJ1-2; tentatively, D is TRBD1 (5 bases). V lost 0 bases and J 1 base, leaving 11 bases between the germline ends. The length of the CDR3 is 16 residues. From germline, CDR1 is KGHDR and CDR2 SFDVKD.

To note about this clone: The same CDR3 can be traced to other DNA sequences in this sample. This sequence joins TRBV6-5 and TRBJ1-1, with 9 positions matching TRBD1. J lost 4 bases, V lost 8 bases, and 11 bases had no gene match. The CDR3 runs to 15 residues. The germline V gene has CDR1 MNHEY and CDR2 SVGAGI. CDR3: CASRGQGRVGTEAFF. The CDR3 DNA reads as TGTGCCAGCCGCGGACAGGGGAGGGTGGGCACTGAAGCTTTCTTT.

The chain joins TRBV20-1 to TRBJ1-1, with 7 bases that match TRBD1. Looked up from germline, CDR1 is DFQATT and CDR2 is SNEGSKA (reference sequence). CDR3 size: 11 residues. The trim removed 5 bases at V and 8 bases at J, leaving 5 bases unmatched. The CDR3: CSAVGQDEAFF. The CDR3 DNA reads TGCAGTGCTGTAGGACAGGACGAAGCTTTCTTT.

CDR3 sequence: CSVVGGVGTDTQYF. CDR3 nucleotide sequence: TGCAGCGTTGTTGGCGGGGTTGGCACAGATACGCAGTATTTT. The chain couples TRBV29-1 to TRBJ2-3; perhaps TRBD2 as D (6 bases). This CDR3 is 14 amino acids long. V lost 4 bases and J lost 1, with 12 bases in between. Germline V lookup: CDR1 SQVTM, CDR2 ANQGSEA.

The rearrangement uses TRBV24-1 and TRBJ2-5, with 8 bases fitting TRBD2. This CDR3 is 14 amino acids long. V dropped 1 base and J dropped 9; count of bases not matched to a gene: 6. Germline CDR1 and CDR2: KGHDR and SFDVKD. CDR3 loop: CATSDFNAGGAQYF. In nucleotides, the CDR3 is TGTGCCACCAGTGATTTTAACGCCGGGGGGGCCCAGTACTTC.

The rearrangement links TRBV30 to TRBJ1-5; D may be TRBD1 (5 bases). The germline V gene has CDR1 GTSNPN and CDR2 SVGIG (reference sequence). Trimming cost V 7 bases and J 3 bases, with 13 bases left between them. This CDR3 has 13 amino acids. The CDR3: CASKGPSNQPQHF. The DNA of the CDR3 is TGTGCCTCTAAGGGGCCTTCCAATCAGCCCCAGCATTTT.

The rearrangement links TRBV20-1 to TRBJ2-5; D is ambiguous. Trimming pared 8 bases from V and 0 bases from J, leaving 7 bases between. Looked up from germline, CDR1 is DFQATT and CDR2 is SNEGSKA (reference sequence). This CDR3 comprises 11 residues. Here the CDR3 DNA reads TGCAGTCCCTCCCACCAAGAGACCCAGTACTTC. It codes for CSPSHQETQYF.

The chain carries TRBV7-9 and TRBJ2-3, with D tentatively TRBD2 (7 bases). CDR3 length: 14 amino acids. Trimming pared 3 bases from V and 5 bases from J, leaving 12 bases between. The germline gives CDR1 SEHNR, CDR2 FQNEAQ (reference sequence). CDR3 DNA sequence: TGTGCCAGCAGCTTTGGGGGGGGCGGAGATACGCAGTATTTT. Translation gives CASSFGGGGDTQYF.

With respect to this clone: Relative to the germline gene, one junction end is altered; a read error may explain this. CDR3 sequence reads: CASSLAQETYF. CDR3 nucleotides: TGTGCCAGCAGCTTAGCACAGGAAACCTACTTC. The chain carries TRBV7-8 and TRBJ1-2; D is perhaps TRBD1 (5 bases). Germline loops: CDR1 SGHVS, CDR2 FQNEAQ. The CDR3 consists of 11 residues.

The CDR3 protein is CASSIRNSGGLGAATQYF. The CDR3 nucleotides read TGTGCCAGTAGTATCCGAAATAGCGGGGGATTGGGCGCGGCTACGCAGTATTTT. V gene TRBV19 combines with J gene TRBJ2-3, with 9 nucleotides matching TRBD2. V lost 3 bases, J lost 8 bases, and 18 bases stayed unmatched. The CDR3 sequence is 18 residues long. CDR1 is LNHDA, CDR2 SQIVND, per germline (reference sequence). The full variable domain, with the rest looked up from reference TRBV19 and TRBJ2-3, is DGGITQSPKYLFRKEGQNVTLSCEQNLNHDAMYWYRQDPGQGLRLIYYSQIVNDFQKGDIAEGYSVSREKKESFPLTVTSAQKNPTAFYLCASSIRNSGGLGAATQYFGPGTRLTVL.

The genes are TRBV5-1 and TRBJ2-3; possibly TRBD2 for D (7 bases). The CDR3 totals 16 residues. The V gene's germline CDR1 is SGHRS and CDR2 YFSETQ. The V end lost 4 bases, the J end lost 1 base, and 16 bases lay between the germline ends. CDR3 in DNA: TGCGCCAGCAGCGACTCGACGGGGGGCCGCACAGATACGCAGTATTTT. The encoded protein is CASSDSTGGRTDTQYF.

Here the CDR3 DNA reads TGTGCCAGCAGCCAAGTGTCCAGGTGGGAGACCCAGTACTTC. Protein product: CASSQVSRWETQYF. This sequence joins TRBV3-1 (or the pseudogene TRBV3-2) and TRBJ2-5; no definite D call. The CDR3 covers 14 residues. Germline V gene sequence: CDR1 LGHDT, CDR2 YNNKEL (reference sequence). Between the trimmed V and J ends, which lost 1 base and 5 bases, there was a span of 11 bases.

V is TRBV7-3 and J is TRBJ2-1; 13 positions agree with TRBD2. The CDR3 is made up of 15 amino acids. Germline lookup yields CDR1 SGHTA and CDR2 FQGTGA. Germline trimming cut 2 bases from V and 9 bases from J; bases unmatched to any gene: 4. This CDR3 is CASSLYGTSGTEQFF. For the CDR3, the DNA is TGTGCCAGCAGCTTATATGGGACTAGCGGGACTGAGCAGTTCTTC. Supplemented by reference TRBV7-3 and TRBJ2-1, the full variable domain reads GAGVSQTPSNKVTEKGKYVELRCDPISGHTALYWYRQSLGQGPEFLIYFQGTGAADDSGLPNDRFFAVRPEGSVSTLKIQRTERGDSAVYLCASSLYGTSGTEQFFGPGTRLTVL.

This clone appeared once. J is TRBJ1-6 and V is TRBV25-1; 9 nucleotides agree with TRBD1. Germline values: CDR1 MGHDK, CDR2 SYGVNS. The trim removed 6 bases at V and 9 bases at J, leaving 0 bases unmatched. The CDR3 is 12 amino acids. This CDR3 is CASRDRGSPLHF. DNA for the CDR3: TGTGCCAGCAGGGACAGGGGTTCACCCCTCCACTTT.